The rows below give T cell receptor beta chains drawn from one sample of a study of patients and donors after allogeneic stem cell transplantation. TCRdb re-called the RT-PCR reads through MiXCR, storing one row per CDR3 protein. The table shows about 160,000 distinct CDR3 sequences, with around 28% occurring only once. The sample consisted of blood, either unsorted or a sorted T cell fraction (not recorded which). These receptors all stem from a human donor who was either an allogeneic HSCT recipient or a stem cell or donor lymphocyte infusion donor (not recorded which). It is not recorded whose cells these are; they may come from a transplant donor. CDR3s include the opening cysteine and the closing phenylalanine or tryptophan. A D gene is named only where the DNA matches it firmly. Clone size, where shown, is once, few, many, or a class for clones that have expanded.

V gene	CDR3 length	J gene	D gene	clone size	CDR3 protein	CDR3 DNA
TRBV21-1	16	TRBJ1-3	-	-	CASSGRDRLSGNTIYF	TGTGCCAGCAGCGGACGGGACAGGCTCTCTGGAAACACCATATATTTT
TRBV5-5	15	TRBJ1-5	-	many	CASSLGRVGNQPQHF	TGTGCCAGCAGCTTGGGCAGGGTTGGCAATCAGCCCCAGCATTTT
TRBV5-1	14	TRBJ1-5	-	few	CASSLGSGNQPQHF	TGCGCCAGCAGCTTGGGTTCCGGAAATCAGCCCCAGCATTTT
TRBV6-6	16	TRBJ1-2	TRBD1	-	CASSSTFPQGAEGYTF	TGTGCCAGCAGTTCCACCTTCCCGCAGGGGGCGGAGGGCTACACCTTC
TRBV9	16	TRBJ2-2	TRBD2	-	CASSVVSGINTGELFF	TGTGCCAGCAGCGTGGTTAGCGGGATAAACACCGGGGAGCTGTTTTTT
TRBV7-2	16	TRBJ1-4	TRBD1	many	CASSPGTGGGNEKLFF	TGTGCCAGCAGCCCGGGGACAGGGGGAGGAAATGAAAAACTGTTTTTT
TRBV9	18	TRBJ1-1	-	once	CASSEGVLRGRGKTEAFF	TGTGCCAGCAGCGAGGGGGTTCTCAGAGGCAGGGGAAAAACTGAAGCTTTCTTT
TRBV20-1	16	TRBJ2-1	-	few	CSASSGTPSSYNEQFF	TGCAGTGCCTCCTCCGGGACTCCTAGCTCCTACAATGAGCAGTTCTTC
TRBV7-9	14	TRBJ1-6	-	-	CASSSDSPNSPLHF	TGTGCCAGCAGCTCCGACAGCCCCAATTCACCCCTCCACTTT
TRBV20-1	17	TRBJ2-1	TRBD2	few	CSAREREGHSSYNEQFF	TGCAGTGCTAGAGAGCGGGAGGGTCACAGCTCCTACAATGAGCAGTTCTTC
TRBV19	15	TRBJ2-5	-	-	CASSGRARQGETQYF	TGTGCCAGTAGTGGCAGGGCCAGGCAAGGGGAGACCCAGTACTTC
TRBV20-1	17	TRBJ2-2	TRBD2	few	CSATGTSGNVRTGELFF	TGCAGTGCTACTGGGACTAGCGGGAACGTGAGGACCGGGGAGCTGTTTTTT
TRBV3-1	12	TRBJ2-1	-	-	CASSQESDEQFF	TGTGCCAGCAGCCAAGAATCGGATGAGCAGTTCTTC
TRBV7-2	14	TRBJ1-5	TRBD1	many	CASSLGTDNQPQHF	TGTGCCAGCAGCCTCGGGACAGACAATCAGCCCCAGCATTTT
TRBV20-1	14	TRBJ2-3	-	few	CSARDRDKGDTQYF	TGCAGTGCTAGAGATCGGGATAAGGGAGATACGCAGTATTTT